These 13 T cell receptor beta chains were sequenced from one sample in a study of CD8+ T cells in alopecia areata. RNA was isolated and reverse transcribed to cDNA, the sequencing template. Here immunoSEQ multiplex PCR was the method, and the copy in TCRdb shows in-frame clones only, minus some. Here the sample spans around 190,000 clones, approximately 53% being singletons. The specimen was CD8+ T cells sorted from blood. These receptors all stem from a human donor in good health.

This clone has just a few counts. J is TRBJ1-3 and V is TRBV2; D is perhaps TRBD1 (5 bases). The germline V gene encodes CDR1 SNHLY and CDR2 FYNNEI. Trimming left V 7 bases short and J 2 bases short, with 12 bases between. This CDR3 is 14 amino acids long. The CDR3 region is CASKLRDTGNTIYF. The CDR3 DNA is TGTGCCAGCAAACTCAGGGATACTGGAAACACCATATATTTT.

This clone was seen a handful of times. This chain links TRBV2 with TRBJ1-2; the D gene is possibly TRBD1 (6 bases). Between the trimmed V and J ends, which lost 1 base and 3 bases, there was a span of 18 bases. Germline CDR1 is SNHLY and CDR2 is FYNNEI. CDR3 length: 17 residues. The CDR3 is CASSEGPRGTIDYGYTF. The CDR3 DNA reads TGTGCCAGCAGTGAAGGGCCCAGGGGTACGATTGACTATGGCTACACCTTC.

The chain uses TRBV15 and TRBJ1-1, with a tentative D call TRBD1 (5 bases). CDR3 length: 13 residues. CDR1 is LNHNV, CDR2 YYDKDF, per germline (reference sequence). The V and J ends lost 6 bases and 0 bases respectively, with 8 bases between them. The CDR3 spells CATSDRLNTEAFF. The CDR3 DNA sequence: TGTGCCACCAGTGACAGATTGAACACTGAAGCTTTCTTT.

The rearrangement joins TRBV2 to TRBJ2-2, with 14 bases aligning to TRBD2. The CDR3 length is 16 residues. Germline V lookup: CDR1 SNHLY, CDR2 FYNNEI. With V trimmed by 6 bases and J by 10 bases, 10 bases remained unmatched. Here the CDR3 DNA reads TGTGCCAGCAGCGATGGGACTAGCGGGGGCCACAAGGAGCTGTTTTTT. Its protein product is CASSDGTSGGHKELFF.

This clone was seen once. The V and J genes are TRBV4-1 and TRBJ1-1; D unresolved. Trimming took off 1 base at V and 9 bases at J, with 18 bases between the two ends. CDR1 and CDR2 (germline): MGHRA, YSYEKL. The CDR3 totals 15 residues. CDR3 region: CASSQVVDRWGQAFF. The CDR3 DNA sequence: TGCGCCAGCAGCCAAGTGGTGGACCGATGGGGTCAAGCTTTCTTT.

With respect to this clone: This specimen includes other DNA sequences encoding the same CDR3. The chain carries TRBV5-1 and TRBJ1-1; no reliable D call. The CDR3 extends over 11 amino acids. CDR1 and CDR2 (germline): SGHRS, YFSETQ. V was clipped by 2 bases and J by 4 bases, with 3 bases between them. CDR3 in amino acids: CASSFGTEAFF. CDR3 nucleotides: TGCGCCAGCAGCTTTGGCACTGAAGCTTTCTTT.

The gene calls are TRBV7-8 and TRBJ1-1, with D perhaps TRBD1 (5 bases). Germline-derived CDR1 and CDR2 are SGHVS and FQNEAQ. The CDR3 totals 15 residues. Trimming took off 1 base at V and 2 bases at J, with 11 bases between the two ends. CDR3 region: CASSLDQGVNTEAFF. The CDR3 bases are TGTGCCAGCAGCTTAGATCAGGGCGTCAACACTGAAGCTTTCTTT. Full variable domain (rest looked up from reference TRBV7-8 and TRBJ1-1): GAGVSQSPRYKVAKRGQDVALRCDPISGHVSLFWYQQALGQGPEFLTYFQNEAQLDKSGLPSDRFFAERPEGSVSTLKIQRTQQEDSAVYLCASSLDQGVNTEAFFGQGTRLTVV.

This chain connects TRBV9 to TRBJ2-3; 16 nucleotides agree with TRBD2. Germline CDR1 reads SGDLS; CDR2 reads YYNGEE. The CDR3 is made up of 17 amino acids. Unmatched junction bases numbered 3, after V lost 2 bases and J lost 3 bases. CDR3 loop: CASSVTGLAGGTDTQYF. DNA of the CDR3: TGTGCCAGCAGCGTCACGGGACTAGCGGGGGGGACAGATACGCAGTATTTT. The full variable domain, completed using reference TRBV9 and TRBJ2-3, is DSGVTQTPKHLITATGQRVTLRCSPRSGDLSVYWYQQSLDQGLQFLIQYYNGEERAKGNILERFSAQQFPDLHSELNLSSLELGDSALYFCASSVTGLAGGTDTQYFGPGTRLTVL.

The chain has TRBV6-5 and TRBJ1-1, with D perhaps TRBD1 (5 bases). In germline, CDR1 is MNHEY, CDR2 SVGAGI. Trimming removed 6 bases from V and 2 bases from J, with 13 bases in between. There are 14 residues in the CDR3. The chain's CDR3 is CASSFGGFNTEAFF. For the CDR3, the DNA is TGTGCCAGCAGCTTCGGGGGGTTTAACACTGAAGCTTTCTTT.

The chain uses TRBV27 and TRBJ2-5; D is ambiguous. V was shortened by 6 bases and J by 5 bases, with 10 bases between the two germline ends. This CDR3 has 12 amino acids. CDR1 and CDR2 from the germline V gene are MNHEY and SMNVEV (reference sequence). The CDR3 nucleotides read TGTGCCAGCAGCGGAGTGGGGGAGACCCAGTACTTC. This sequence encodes CASSGVGETQYF.

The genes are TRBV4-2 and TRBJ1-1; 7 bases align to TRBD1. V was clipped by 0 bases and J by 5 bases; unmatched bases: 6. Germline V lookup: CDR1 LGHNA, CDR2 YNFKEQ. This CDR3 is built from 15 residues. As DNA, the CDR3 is TGTGCCAGCAGCCAAGATGGGGACAGTTGGACTGAAGCTTTCTTT. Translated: CASSQDGDSWTEAFF.

The DNA of the CDR3 is TGTGCCAGCAGTTTATTTCGACAGGGGCAGACCCAGTACTTC. This encodes CASSLFRQGQTQYF. The gene calls are TRBV28 and TRBJ2-5, with TRBD1 matching 8 bases. The CDR3 runs 14 residues. V trimming: 1 base; J trimming: 6 bases; junction bases outside the gene matches: 4. Germline CDR1 is MDHEN and CDR2 is SYDVKM.

The CDR3 nucleotides are TGTGCCAGCAGTACAGGACAGGGTTGGACCCAGTACTTC. This codes for CASSTGQGWTQYF. J is TRBJ2-5 and V is TRBV27; 8 nucleotides agree with TRBD1. Germline lookup yields CDR1 MNHEY and CDR2 SMNVEV (reference sequence). The junction had 6 bases not matched to a gene; V was cut back by 5 bases and J by 7 bases. The length of the CDR3 is 13 residues.